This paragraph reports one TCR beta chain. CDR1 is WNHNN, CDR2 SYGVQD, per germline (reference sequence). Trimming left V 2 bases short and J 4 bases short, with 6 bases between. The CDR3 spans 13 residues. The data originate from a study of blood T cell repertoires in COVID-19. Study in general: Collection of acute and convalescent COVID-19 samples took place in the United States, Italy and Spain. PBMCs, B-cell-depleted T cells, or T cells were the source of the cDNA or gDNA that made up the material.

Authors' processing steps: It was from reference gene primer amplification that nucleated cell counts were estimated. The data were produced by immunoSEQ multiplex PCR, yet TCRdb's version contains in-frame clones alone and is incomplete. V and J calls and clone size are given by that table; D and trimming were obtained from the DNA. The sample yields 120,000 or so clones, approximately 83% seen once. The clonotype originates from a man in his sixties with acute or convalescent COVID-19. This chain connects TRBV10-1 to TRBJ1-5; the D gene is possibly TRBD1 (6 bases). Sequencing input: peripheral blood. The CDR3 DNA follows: TGCGCCAGCAGTGAGGGACAGAATCAGCCCCAGCATTTT. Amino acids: CASSEGQNQPQHF.